This is a list of T cell receptor delta chains from one sample in a study of Vδ1+ human thymocytes. TCRdb fed the multiplex PCR reads into CATT to redo clone calling. The sample contains 24,000 or so delta-chain clones, approximately 30% of which appear only once. The specimen was Vdelta1+ gamma-delta thymocytes from the thymus. These receptors were collected from a boy in the first two years of life who had congenital heart surgery. Both conserved end residues are part of each CDR3. Each record gives: V gene, J gene, CDR3 protein.

>TRDV1|TRDJ1
CALGEKWILPVLGEIYTDKLIF
>TRDV1|TRDJ1
CALGETPSGVIYWGIGANTDKLIF
>TRDV1|TRDJ1
CALGELRFYNWGIRELIF
>TRDV1|TRDJ1
CALGENGLGDTHLTSGTKLIF
>TRDV1|TRDJ1
CALGELRLGVPYTDKLIF
>TRDV1|TRDJ1
CALGDSAGLLRILGDTTDKLIF
>TRDV1|TRDJ1
CALGPDPGGYPGGKLIF
>TRDV1|TRDJ1
CALGGRAFLYGASTDKLIF
>TRDV1|TRDJ1
CALGERPSYFLLGDTWTDKLIF
>TRDV1|TRDJ1
CALGESLGIRTDKLIF